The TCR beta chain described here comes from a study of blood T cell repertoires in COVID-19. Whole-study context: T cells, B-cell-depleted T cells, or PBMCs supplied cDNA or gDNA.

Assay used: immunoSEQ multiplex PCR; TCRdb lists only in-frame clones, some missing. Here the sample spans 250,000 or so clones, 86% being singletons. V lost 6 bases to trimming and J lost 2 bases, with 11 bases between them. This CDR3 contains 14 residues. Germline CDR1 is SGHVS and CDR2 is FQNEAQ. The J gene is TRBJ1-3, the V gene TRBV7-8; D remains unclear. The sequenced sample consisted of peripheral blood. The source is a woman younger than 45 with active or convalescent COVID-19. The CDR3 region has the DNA TGTGCCAGCAGACTTCAGCGAACTGGAAACACCATATATTTT. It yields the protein CASRLQRTGNTIYF.